This T cell receptor beta chain was profiled in a study of T cell responses to AZD1222 COVID-19 vaccine. Study-level findings and limits: Reports indicate that nearly half of spike-specific TCRs are directed at unmutated variant regions. Spike-specific TCR breadth rose after two AZD1222 doses, and depth rose as well. The donors showed a predominance of white British ancestry and of females, with possible underestimation of clonal diversity.

The V gene's germline CDR1 is SGHNT and CDR2 YYREEE (reference sequence). CDR3 length equals 14 residues. V was cut by 0 bases and J by 4 bases, with 11 bases left in between. Here immunoSEQ multiplex PCR was the method, and the copy in TCRdb shows in-frame clones only, minus some. The sample contains more than 95,000 clones, approximately 89% of which appear only once. The count of this clone is one. Antigen specificity is unknown. The rearrangement joins TRBV5-4 to TRBJ2-7; no firm D call. This receptor was obtained from an adult in good health. Specimen: peripheral blood, collected on day 0 of AZD1222 vaccination. The CDR3 spells CASSLASAPYEQYF. DNA of the CDR3: TGTGCCAGCAGCTTGGCCAGTGCCCCGTACGAGCAGTACTTC.